The 14 T cell receptor beta chains reported below all come from one sample, sequenced in a study of T-cell memory formation after mild COVID-19. TCRdb re-called the 5' RACE reads through MiXCR, storing one row per CDR3 protein. The top ten clones hold 22% of a sample with around 250,000 distinct CDR3 sequences, around 15% of them seen once. Material for sequencing was PBMCs or a T cell subset sorted from them (not recorded which). These receptors came from a man aged 18 to 30 who had mild COVID-19 (a few samples of this study predate the infection). Cell type and time point are not known.

V is TRBV6-2 or TRBV6-3 and J is TRBJ1-2; TRBD1 aligns across 9 bases. CDR3 size: 15 residues. After removal of 8 bases from V and 0 bases from J, the junction contained 7 bases not matched to a gene. The V gene's germline CDR1 is MNHEY and CDR2 SVGEGT. CDR3 sequence (DNA): TGTGCCAGCGGTTTACAGGGGGCTTCTAACTATGGCTACACCTTC. Protein: CASGLQGASNYGYTF.

This clonotype occurred a few times. The chain carries TRBV6-2 or TRBV6-3 and TRBJ2-1, with TRBD2 matching 10 bases. This CDR3 has 16 residues. V trimming: 6 bases; J trimming: 3 bases; junction bases outside the gene matches: 8. CDR1 and CDR2 (germline): MNHEY, SVGEGT. CDR3 DNA sequence: TGTGCCAGCAGAGTCACTAGCGGGGACTTCTACAATGAGCAGTTCTTC. Translating gives CASRVTSGDFYNEQFF.

The V call is TRBV21-1, the J call TRBJ1-4; the table's TRBD1 call for D was not verified on the DNA. TRBV21-1 is an annotated pseudogene. This CDR3 comprises 17 residues. CDR3 sequence (DNA): TGTGCCAGCAGCAAAGGACGGGGGCTCCCAGGATGTGAAAAACTGTTTTTT. This encodes CASSKGRGLPGCEKLFF.

The chain uses TRBV2 and TRBJ1-5; tentative D call: TRBD1 (5 bases). CDR3 length: 15 amino acids. Germline loops: CDR1 SNHLY, CDR2 FYNNEI. The V end lost 7 bases, the J end lost 0 bases, and 13 bases lay between the germline ends. CDR3 bases: TGTGCCAGCACCGCCGGGACCCTTAGCAATCAGCCCCAGCATTTT. It codes for CASTAGTLSNQPQHF.

V gene TRBV7-9 combines with J gene TRBJ1-2; 9 bases match TRBD1. Germline CDR1 and CDR2: SEHNR and FQNEAQ (reference sequence). The ends lost 6 bases at V and 8 bases at J; junction bases unmatched: 4. The CDR3 is made up of 12 amino acids. DNA for the CDR3: TGTGCCAGCAGACAGGGGGCAGGAGGCTACACCTTC. Protein sequence: CASRQGAGGYTF.

The chain uses TRBV20-1 and TRBJ1-2; 7 nucleotides line up with TRBD1. Per the germline V gene, CDR1 is DFQATT and CDR2 is SNEGSKA (reference sequence). With V trimmed by 6 bases and J by 6 bases, 10 bases remained unmatched. The CDR3 spans 13 residues. The CDR3: CSAVGQPDDGYTF. CDR3 DNA: TGCAGTGCCGTGGGACAGCCAGACGATGGCTACACCTTC.

The chain carries TRBV29-1 and TRBJ2-7; 7 nucleotides align to TRBD1. Germline assignment: CDR1 SQVTM and CDR2 ANQGSEA. V dropped 3 bases and J dropped 3; count of bases not matched to a gene: 8. The length of the CDR3 is 14 residues. The CDR3 region has the DNA TGCAGCGTTGAGCCCCGGGACAGCTTCTACGAGCAGTACGTC. This translates into CSVEPRDSFYEQYV.

This clonotype has just a few counts. The DNA of the CDR3 is TGTGCCAGCAGCTTAGATCTCCGGGCCTTAGGGGCCAACGTCCTGACTTTC. Amino acids: CASSLDLRALGANVLTF. V and J are TRBV11-2 and TRBJ2-6; D unresolved. The V gene's germline CDR1 is SGHAT and CDR2 FQNNGV. The length of the CDR3 is 17 residues. The V and J ends lost 0 bases and 4 bases respectively, with 13 bases between them. Drawing the rest from reference TRBV11-2 and TRBJ2-6, the complete variable domain is EAGVAQSPRYKIIEKRQSVAFWCNPISGHATLYWYQQILGQGPKLLIQFQNNGVVDDSQLPKDRFSAERLKGVDSTLKIQPAKLEDSAVYLCASSLDLRALGANVLTFGAGSRLTVL.

The rearrangement joins TRBV15 to TRBJ2-3; D may correspond to TRBD1 or TRBD2 (5 bases each). Trimming pared 5 bases from V and 4 bases from J, leaving 16 bases between. The CDR3 consists of 15 residues. The V gene's germline CDR1 is LNHNV and CDR2 YYDKDF (reference sequence). The CDR3 DNA is TGTGCCACCAGCGGGGGAAGGGTTGGGGCAGATACGCAGTATTTT. Protein product: CATSGGRVGADTQYF. Full variable domain (missing parts from reference TRBV15 and TRBJ2-3): DAMVIQNPRYQVTQFGKPVTLSCSQTLNHNVMYWYQQKSSQAPKLLFHYYDKDFNNEADTPDNFQSRRPNTSFCFLDIRSPGLGDTAMYLCATSGGRVGADTQYFGPGTRLTVL.

The sample holds a few counts of this clonotype. CDR3 sequence reads: CSATGTSGQVQETQYF. In DNA, the CDR3 is TGCAGTGCAACCGGGACTAGCGGGCAAGTTCAAGAGACCCAGTACTTC. J is TRBJ2-5 and V is TRBV20-1, with 12 bases aligning to TRBD2. The germline V gene encodes CDR1 DFQATT and CDR2 SNEGSKA (reference sequence). The CDR3 consists of 16 residues. Trimming took 6 bases from V and 2 from J; bases not matched to a gene: 10.

CDR3 region: CASSAGRGNEKLFF. CDR3 in DNA: TGTGCCAGCAGTGCGGGACGCGGGAATGAAAAACTGTTTTTT. The J gene is TRBJ1-4, the V gene TRBV6-5, with TRBD1 as a possible D gene (5 bases). CDR3 size: 14 residues. The germline V gene has CDR1 MNHEY and CDR2 SVGAGI. Deletions cut 5 bases from V and 5 bases from J, with 12 bases between.

There are a few counts of this clonotype. V is TRBV29-1 and J is TRBJ2-1, with D hard to call. Trimming left V 4 bases short and J 6 bases short, with 16 bases between. The CDR3 has 14 residues. The V gene's germline CDR1 is SQVTM and CDR2 ANQGSEA. The CDR3 coding sequence is TGCAGCGTTGGTCTCCGGCAGTTTTTCAATGAGCAGTTCTTC. It specifies CSVGLRQFFNEQFF.

This clonotype was counted ten times or more. The chain carries TRBV5-1 and TRBJ1-2; 10 bases align to TRBD1. V was clipped by 5 bases and J by 3 bases; unmatched bases: 4. The CDR3 runs 14 residues. The germline CDR1 and CDR2 sequences are SGHRS and YFSETQ. The CDR3 loop is CASSFGTGDYGYTF. The CDR3 coding sequence is TGCGCCAGCAGTTTCGGGACAGGGGACTATGGCTACACCTTC.

The chain has TRBV7-9 and TRBJ2-1; a weak D match, TRBD2 (5 bases). V shed 0 bases and J shed 7 bases, with 13 bases lying between them. CDR3 size: 15 residues. CDR1 and CDR2 from the germline V gene are SEHNR and FQNEAQ (reference sequence). For the CDR3, the DNA is TGTGCCAGCAGCTTAGCCGCGGGTGGGTGGAATGAGCAGTTCTTC. It codes for CASSLAAGGWNEQFF. Combining the CDR3 with reference TRBV7-9 and TRBJ2-1 gives the whole variable domain DTGVSQNPRHKITKRGQNVTFRCDPISEHNRLYWYRQTLGQGPEFLTYFQNEAQLEKSRLLSDRFSAERPKGSFSTLEIQRTEQGDSAMYLCASSLAAGGWNEQFFGPGTRLTVL.